This TCR beta chain was obtained from a study of blood T cell repertoires in COVID-19. Overall study: Sources were T cells, B-cell-depleted T cells, or PBMCs; the material itself was cDNA or gDNA.

The CDR3 is made up of 14 amino acids. V lost 1 base and J 5 bases, leaving 12 bases between the germline ends. Germline CDR1 and CDR2: SGHDT and YYEEEE. Patients of the Seattle cohort, enrolled during active infection, were followed longitudinally. Study processing details: Amplified reference gene primers provided the basis for estimating nucleated cell counts. Sequencing used immunoSEQ multiplex PCR; TCRdb keeps in-frame clones, though not all of them. That table supplies the V and J calls and clone size; D and trimming were determined from the DNA. The sample lists around 460,000 clones, roughly 90% occurring once.

The J gene is TRBJ1-1, the V gene TRBV5-6; weak D call: TRBD1 (6 bases). The receptor's source is a man younger than 30 with COVID-19, enrolled during active disease. The sequencing sample was made of peripheral blood. CDR3 amino acids: CASSLRVRGTEAFF. For the CDR3, the DNA is TGTGCCAGCAGCTTGCGCGTGAGGGGGACTGAAGCTTTCTTT. Using reference TRBV5-6 and TRBJ1-1 for the parts outside the CDR3, the full variable domain is DAGVTQSPTHLIKTRGQQVTLRCSPKSGHDTVSWYQQALGQGPQFIFQYYEEEERQRGNFPDRFSGHQFPNYSSELNVNALLLGDSALYLCASSLRVRGTEAFFGQGTRLTVV.